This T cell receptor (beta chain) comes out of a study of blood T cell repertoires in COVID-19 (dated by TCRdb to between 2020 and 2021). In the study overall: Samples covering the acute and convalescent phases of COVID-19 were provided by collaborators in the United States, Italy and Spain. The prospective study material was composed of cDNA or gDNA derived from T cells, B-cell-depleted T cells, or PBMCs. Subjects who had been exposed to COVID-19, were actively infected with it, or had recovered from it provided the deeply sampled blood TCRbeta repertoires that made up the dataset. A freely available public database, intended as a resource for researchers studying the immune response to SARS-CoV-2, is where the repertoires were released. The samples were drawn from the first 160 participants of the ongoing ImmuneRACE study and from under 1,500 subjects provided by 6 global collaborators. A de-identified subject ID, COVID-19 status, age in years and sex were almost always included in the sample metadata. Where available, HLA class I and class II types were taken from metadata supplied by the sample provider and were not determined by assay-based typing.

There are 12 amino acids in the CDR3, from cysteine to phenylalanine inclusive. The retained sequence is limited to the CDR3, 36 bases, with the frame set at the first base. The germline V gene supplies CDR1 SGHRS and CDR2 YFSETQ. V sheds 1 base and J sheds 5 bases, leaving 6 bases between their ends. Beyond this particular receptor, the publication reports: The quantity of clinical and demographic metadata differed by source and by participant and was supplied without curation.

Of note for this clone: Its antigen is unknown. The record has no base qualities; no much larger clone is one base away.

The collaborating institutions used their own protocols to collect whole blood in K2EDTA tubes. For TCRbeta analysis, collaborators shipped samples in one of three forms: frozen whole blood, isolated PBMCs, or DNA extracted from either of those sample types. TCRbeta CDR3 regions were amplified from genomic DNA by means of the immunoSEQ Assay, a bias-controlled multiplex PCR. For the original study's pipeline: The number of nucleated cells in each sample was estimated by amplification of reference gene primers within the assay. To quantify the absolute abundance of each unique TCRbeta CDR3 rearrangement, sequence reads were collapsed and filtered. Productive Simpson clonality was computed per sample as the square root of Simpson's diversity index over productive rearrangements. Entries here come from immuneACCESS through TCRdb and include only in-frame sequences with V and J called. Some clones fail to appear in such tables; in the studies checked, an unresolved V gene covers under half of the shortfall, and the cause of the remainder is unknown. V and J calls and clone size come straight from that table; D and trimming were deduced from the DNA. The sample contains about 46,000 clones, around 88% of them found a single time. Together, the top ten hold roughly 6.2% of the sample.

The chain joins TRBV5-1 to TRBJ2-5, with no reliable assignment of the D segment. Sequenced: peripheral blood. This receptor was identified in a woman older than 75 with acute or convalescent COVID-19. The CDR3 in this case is CASSLFAETQYF. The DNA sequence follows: TGCGCCAGCAGCTTGTTTGCGGAGACCCAGTACTTC.